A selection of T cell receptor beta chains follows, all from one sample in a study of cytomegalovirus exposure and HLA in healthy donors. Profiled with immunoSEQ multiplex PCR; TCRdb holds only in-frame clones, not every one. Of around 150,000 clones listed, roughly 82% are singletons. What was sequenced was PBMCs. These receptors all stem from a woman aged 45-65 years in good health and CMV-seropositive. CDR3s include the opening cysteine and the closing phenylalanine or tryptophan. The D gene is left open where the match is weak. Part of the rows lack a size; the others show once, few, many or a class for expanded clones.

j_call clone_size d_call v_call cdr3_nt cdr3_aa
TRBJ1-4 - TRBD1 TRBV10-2 TGCGCCAGCGGCCGGGACAGGGCTAATGAAAAACTGTTTTTT CASGRDRANEKLFF
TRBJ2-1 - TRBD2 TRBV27 TGTGCCAGCAGTTTAAGAGTGGCGGGGGGGCCCAATGAGCAGTTCTTC CASSLRVAGGPNEQFF
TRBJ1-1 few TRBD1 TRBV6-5 TGTGCCAGCAGTTTCGGACAGGGGGCTGAAGCTTTCTTT CASSFGQGAEAFF
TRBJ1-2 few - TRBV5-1 TGCGCCAGCAGCTGGGGGGGCTTAGCTAACTATGGCTACACCTTC CASSWGGLANYGYTF
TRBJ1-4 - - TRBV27 TGTGCCAGCAGGGGGCTAAGGGGTGAAAAACTGTTTTTT CASRGLRGEKLFF
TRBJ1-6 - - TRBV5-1 TGCGCCAGCAGCTTAGCTGGGCTTGGTTCACCCCTCCACTTT CASSLAGLGSPLHF
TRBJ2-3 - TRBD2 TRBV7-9 TGTGCCAGCAGTTTATCTAGCGGGGGGGCAGATACGCAGTATTTT CASSLSSGGADTQYF
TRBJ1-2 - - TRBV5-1 TGCGCCAGCAGACAGGGAACTATACCTGCCTATGGCTACACCTTC CASRQGTIPAYGYTF
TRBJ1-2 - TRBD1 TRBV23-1 TGCGCCAGCATACCGGGACAGGGGGCAGGGGGCTACACCTTC CASIPGQGAGGYTF
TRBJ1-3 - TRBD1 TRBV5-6 TGTGCCAGCAGCGGGGACAGACCCGGCTCTGGAAACACCATATATTTT CASSGDRPGSGNTIYF
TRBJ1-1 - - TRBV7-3 TGTGCCAGCAGCCGAGGTCCGCGGGTGAACACTGAAGCTTTCTTT CASSRGPRVNTEAFF
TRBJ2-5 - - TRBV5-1 TGCGCCAGCAGCTTGGCAGGCAACCAAGAGACCCAGTACTTC CASSLAGNQETQYF
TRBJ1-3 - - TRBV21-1 TGTGCCAGCAGCAAAGTAGAGGGTTCCGACCGCTCTGGAAACACCATATATTTT CASSKVEGSDRSGNTIYF
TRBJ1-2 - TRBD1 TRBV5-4 TGTGCCAGCAGCCAGGACAGGGGGCGTGGCTACACCTTC CASSQDRGRGYTF
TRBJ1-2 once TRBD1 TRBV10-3 TGTGCCGCCCAGGGGACAGGGAACTATGGCTACACCTTC CAAQGTGNYGYTF
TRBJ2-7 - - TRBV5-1 TGCGCCAGCAGCTTAGCGCAGGGCGGTGAGCAGTACTTC CASSLAQGGEQYF
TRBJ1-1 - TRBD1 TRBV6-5 TGTGCCAGCAGTTGGGACAGGGGAACTGAAGCTTTCTTT CASSWDRGTEAFF
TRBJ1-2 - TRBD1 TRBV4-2 TGTGCCAGCAGCCAAGACAGGACAGGGGATAGTGGCTACACCTTC CASSQDRTGDSGYTF
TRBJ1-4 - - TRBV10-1 TGCGCCAGCAGTGTACCCACTTCAGGTGGATCCGCCGAAAAACTGTTTTTT CASSVPTSGGSAEKLFF
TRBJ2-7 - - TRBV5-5 TGTGCCAGCAGCTTGGATGGTAGCGCTGCCTACGAGCAGTACTTC CASSLDGSAAYEQYF
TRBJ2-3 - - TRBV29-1 TGCAGCGGAAGGACTGAGGGATTCACAGATACGCAGTATTTT CSGRTEGFTDTQYF
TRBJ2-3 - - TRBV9 TGTGCCAGCAGCCCTCGAACGGGTGGGGGCCAGGATACGCAGTATTTT CASSPRTGGGQDTQYF
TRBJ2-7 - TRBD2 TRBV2 TGTGCCAGCAGTGAGACTAGCGGGGGGGCCAAGCAGTACTTC CASSETSGGAKQYF
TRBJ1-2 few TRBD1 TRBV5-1 TGCGCCAGCAGCTTGGTTTCAGGGGGTTCAGGCTACACCTTC CASSLVSGGSGYTF
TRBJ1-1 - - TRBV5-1 TGCGCCAGCAGCTTGGAATCGTACACTGAAGCTTTCTTT CASSLESYTEAFF